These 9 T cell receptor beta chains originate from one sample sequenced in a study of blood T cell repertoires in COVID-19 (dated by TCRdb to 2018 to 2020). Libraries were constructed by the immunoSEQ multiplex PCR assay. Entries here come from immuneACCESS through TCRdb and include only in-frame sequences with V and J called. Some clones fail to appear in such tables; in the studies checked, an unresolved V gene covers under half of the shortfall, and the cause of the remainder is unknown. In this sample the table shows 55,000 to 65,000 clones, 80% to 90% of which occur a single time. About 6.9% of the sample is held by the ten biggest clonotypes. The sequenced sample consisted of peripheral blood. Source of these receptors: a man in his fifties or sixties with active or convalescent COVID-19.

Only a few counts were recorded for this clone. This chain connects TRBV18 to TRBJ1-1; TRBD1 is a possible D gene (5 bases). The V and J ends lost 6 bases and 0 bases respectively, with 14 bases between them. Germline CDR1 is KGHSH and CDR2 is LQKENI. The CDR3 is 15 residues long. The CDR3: CASSPTTELNTEAFF. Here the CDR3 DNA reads TGTGCCAGCTCCCCTACGACAGAACTGAACACTGAAGCTTTCTTT.

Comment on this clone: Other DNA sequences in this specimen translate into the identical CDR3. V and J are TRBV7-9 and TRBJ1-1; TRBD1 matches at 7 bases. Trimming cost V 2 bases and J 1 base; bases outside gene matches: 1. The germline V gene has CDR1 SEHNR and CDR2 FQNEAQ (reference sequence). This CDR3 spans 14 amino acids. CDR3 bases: TGTGCCAGCAGCTTACCAGGGGGGAACACTGAAGCTTTCTTT. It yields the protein CASSLPGGNTEAFF. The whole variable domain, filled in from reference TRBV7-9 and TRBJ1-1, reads DTGVSQNPRHKITKRGQNVTFRCDPISEHNRLYWYRQTLGQGPEFLTYFQNEAQLEKSRLLSDRFSAERPKGSFSTLEIQRTEQGDSAMYLCASSLPGGNTEAFFGQGTRLTVV.

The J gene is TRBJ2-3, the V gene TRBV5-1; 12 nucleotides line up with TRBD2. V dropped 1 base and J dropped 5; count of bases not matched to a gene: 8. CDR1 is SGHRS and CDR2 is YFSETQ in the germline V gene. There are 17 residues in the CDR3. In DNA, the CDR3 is TGCGCCAGCAGCTTGTTCCTAGCGGGAGGGCGGGAAGATACGCAGTATTTT. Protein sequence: CASSLFLAGGREDTQYF.

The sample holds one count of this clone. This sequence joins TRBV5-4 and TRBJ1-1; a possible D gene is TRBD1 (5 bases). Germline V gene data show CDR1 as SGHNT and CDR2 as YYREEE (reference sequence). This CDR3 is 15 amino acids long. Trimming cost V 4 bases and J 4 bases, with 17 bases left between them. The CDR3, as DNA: TGTGCCAGCAGCGAACCAAGGGGCAGGGTCACTGAAGCTTTCTTT. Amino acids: CASSEPRGRVTEAFF.

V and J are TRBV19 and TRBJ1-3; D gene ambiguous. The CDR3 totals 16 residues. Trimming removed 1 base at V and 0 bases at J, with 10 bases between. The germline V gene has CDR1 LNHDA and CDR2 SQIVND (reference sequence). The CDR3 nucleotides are TGTGCCAGTAGTATAGGACTTTTTGGCTCTGGAAACACCATATATTTT. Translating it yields CASSIGLFGSGNTIYF.

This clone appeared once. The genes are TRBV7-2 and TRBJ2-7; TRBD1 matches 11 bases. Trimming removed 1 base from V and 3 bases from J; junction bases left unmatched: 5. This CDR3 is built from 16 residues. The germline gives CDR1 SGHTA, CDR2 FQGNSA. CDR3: CASSLGWGQGGYEQYF. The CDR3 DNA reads TGTGCCAGCAGCTTAGGTTGGGGACAGGGGGGCTACGAGCAGTACTTC.

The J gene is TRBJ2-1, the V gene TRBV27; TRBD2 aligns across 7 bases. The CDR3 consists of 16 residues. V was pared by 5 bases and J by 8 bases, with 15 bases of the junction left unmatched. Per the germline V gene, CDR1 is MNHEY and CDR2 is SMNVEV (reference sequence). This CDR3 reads CASSRRGRGSGDEQFF. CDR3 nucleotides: TGTGCCAGCAGTCGGCGGGGTCGCGGGAGCGGGGATGAGCAGTTCTTC.

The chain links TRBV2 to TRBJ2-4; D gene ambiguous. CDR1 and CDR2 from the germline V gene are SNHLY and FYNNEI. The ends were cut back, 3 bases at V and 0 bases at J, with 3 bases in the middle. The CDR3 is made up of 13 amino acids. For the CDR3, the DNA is TGTGCCAGCAGTGATATAGCCAAAAACATTCAGTACTTC. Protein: CASSDIAKNIQYF.

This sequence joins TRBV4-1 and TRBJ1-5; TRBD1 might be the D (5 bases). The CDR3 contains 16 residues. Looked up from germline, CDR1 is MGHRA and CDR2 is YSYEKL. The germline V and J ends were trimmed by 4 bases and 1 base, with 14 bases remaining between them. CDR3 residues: CASSPNRQRSNQPQHF. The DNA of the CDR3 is TGCGCCAGCAGCCCGAATCGACAGAGAAGCAATCAGCCCCAGCATTTT.